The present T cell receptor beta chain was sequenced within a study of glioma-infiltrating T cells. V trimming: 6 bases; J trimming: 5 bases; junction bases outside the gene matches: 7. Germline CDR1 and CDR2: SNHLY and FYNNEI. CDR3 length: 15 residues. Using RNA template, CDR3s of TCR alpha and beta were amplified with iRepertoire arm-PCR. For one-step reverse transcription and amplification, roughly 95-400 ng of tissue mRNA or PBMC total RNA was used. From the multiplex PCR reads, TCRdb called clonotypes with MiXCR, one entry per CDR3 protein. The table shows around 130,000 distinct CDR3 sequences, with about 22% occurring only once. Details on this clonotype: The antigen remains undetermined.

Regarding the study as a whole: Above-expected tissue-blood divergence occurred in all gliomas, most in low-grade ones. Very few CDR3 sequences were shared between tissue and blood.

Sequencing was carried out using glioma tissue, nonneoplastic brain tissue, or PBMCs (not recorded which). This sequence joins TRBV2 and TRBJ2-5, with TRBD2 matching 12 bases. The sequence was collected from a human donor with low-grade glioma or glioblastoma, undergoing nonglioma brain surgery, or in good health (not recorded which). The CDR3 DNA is TGTGCCAGCAGACTAGCGGGGGGCAATAGCGAGACCCAGTACTTC. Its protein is CASRLAGGNSETQYF.